This T cell receptor (beta chain) came from a study of T cells in Graves' hyperthyroidism and ophthalmopathy (dated by TCRdb to about 2019). For the study in its entirety: Peripheral blood samples were taken at initial diagnosis, before any treatment was given. A discovery cohort of about a hundred patients, 43 with Graves' ophthalmopathy and 55 to 65 with stable Graves' hyperthyroidism, was used to find distinguishing TCR V-J signatures. Prospective prediction of ophthalmopathy was tested in an independent validation cohort consisting of 18 hyperthyroidism patients and more than 15 patients who later progressed to ophthalmopathy. The 100 or so discovery patients were randomly divided into training and test sets at a 7:3 ratio. Thyroid tissue and blood T-cell repertoires from six Graves' hyperthyroidism patients were also compared in the study. After sampling, hyperthyroidism patients received methimazole starting at 30 mg daily, and ophthalmopathy patients received high-dose intravenous methylprednisolone. The paper reports TCR Vbeta CDR3 sequencing of over 120 peripheral blood samples: some 41 ophthalmopathy, roughly 74 hyperthyroidism and 17 progressor patients. Study-level results and caveats: Sample size was not statistically predetermined, and blinding of investigators to group allocation was not performed. Blood samples also contained most of the expanded thyroid clonotypes (frequency above 0.001), which suggests that blood repertoires may reflect thyroid immune responses. A 13 V-J signature model separated ophthalmopathy from stable hyperthyroidism, with around 88% sensitivity and 81.08% specificity in cross-validation and 80%/75% in testing. In validation, the model predicted progression to ophthalmopathy a median of roughly six months before onset, with approximately 71% sensitivity and about 72% specificity.

Amplification of TCR beta CDR3 regions was carried out from RNA transcripts. A first-round RT-PCR of the TCR CDR3 used the HTBI primer set with the Qiagen OneStep RT-PCR kit. The libraries were constructed in a second round of multiplex PCR and then size-selected and purified. Paired-end sequencing of the libraries was performed with 100 bp reads on an Illumina HiSeq2000. Per the authors' processing: SOAPnuke was used to process the raw data, removing reads that contained adapters or uncalled bases, had a mean Phred below 15, or lacked an exact match to the constant primer or identifier. High-quality paired reads were merged using COPE v1.2.5, and each unique nucleotide sequence was defined as a clonotype. MiTCR v1.1 was used to align the clonotypes against IMGT TRBV, TRBD and TRBJ reference segments. Analysis was restricted to V-J combinations with a frequency above 0.0001, which covered roughly 99% of repertoires. The TCS score was defined as F50 (clonal expansion) divided by E x V (chaos), with BLOSUM62-based TCRdist calculated between CDR3 peptides within each V-J. Welch's t-statistics and random forest reduced fewer than 600 V-J features to 10 to 15, which were used in a naive Bayes classifier (R e1071). TCRdb reworked the public reads: Q25 trimming with fastp, MiXCR clone assembly, productive beta chains retained. Entries that share a CDR3 protein sequence are merged under the most common genes and DNA. The authors' filters were not applied to this entry. For this sample the table gives 500,000 to 650,000 distinct CDR3 sequences, of which more than 14% were detected only once. The leading ten clones occupy around an eighth of the sample.

Looking up the germline V gene yields CDR1 SGHRS and CDR2 YFSETQ. The CDR3 goes from the cysteine to the phenylalanine over 15 residues. Just CDR3 DNA is preserved here, 45 bases in frame from base 1. The V end gives up 4 bases and the J end 4 bases, leaving 7 bases in the junction not matched to a gene. This clonotype was detected many times. It lacks a known antigen. No clone much larger than this one lies a single base away; base qualities are absent. Ophthalmopathy patients had moderately to severely active disease, with a Clinical Activity Score of 3 or more, a NOSPECS grade of 4 or more, and a disease duration of less than 3 months. Patients with uncontrolled infections, other autoimmune diseases, pregnancy or lactation were excluded. Diagnoses were based on clinical symptoms, serum thyroxine and TRAb, thyroid ultrasound and orbital computed tomography. Ficoll-Paque density gradient centrifugation was used to isolate PBMCs from about 10 ml of fresh peripheral blood. Trizol reagent was used to extract total RNA, and RNA quality was then checked on an Agilent 2100 Bioanalyzer.

The sequence derives from a woman in her fifties or sixties with Graves' ophthalmopathy. The chain is encoded by TRBV5-1 joined to TRBJ2-5; 10 bases in the junction line up with TRBD1. The sample taken for sequencing was blood. The CDR3 protein is CASSNRDRGLETQYF. In nucleotides, the sequence is TGCGCCAGCAGCAACAGGGACAGGGGATTAGAGACCCAGTACTTC.